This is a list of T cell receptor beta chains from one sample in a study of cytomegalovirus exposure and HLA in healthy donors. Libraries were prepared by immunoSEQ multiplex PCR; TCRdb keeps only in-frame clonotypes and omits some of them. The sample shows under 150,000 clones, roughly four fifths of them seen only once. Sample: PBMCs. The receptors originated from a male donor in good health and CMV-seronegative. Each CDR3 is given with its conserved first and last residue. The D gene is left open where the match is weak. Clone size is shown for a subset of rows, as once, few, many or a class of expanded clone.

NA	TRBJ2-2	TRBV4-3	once	CASSSGRASVTGELFF	TGCGCCAGCAGTTCCGGGCGGGCTAGCGTGACCGGGGAGCTGTTTTTT
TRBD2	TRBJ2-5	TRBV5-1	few	CASSLWAGVRSGSLETQYF	TGCGCCAGCAGCTTGTGGGCGGGAGTCCGGTCTGGGAGCTTGGAGACCCAGTACTTC
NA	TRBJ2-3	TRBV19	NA	CASSILGADTQYF	TGTGCCAGTAGTATATTAGGGGCCGATACGCAGTATTTT
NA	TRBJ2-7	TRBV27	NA	CASSLGHPYEQYF	TGTGCCAGCAGTTTGGGACACCCCTACGAGCAGTACTTC
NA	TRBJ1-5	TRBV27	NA	CATALRGLSQPQHF	TGTGCCACTGCCCTTCGGGGTCTGAGTCAGCCCCAGCATTTT
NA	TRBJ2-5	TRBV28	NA	CASGGPLETQYF	TGTGCCAGCGGGGGCCCTCTAGAGACCCAGTACTTC
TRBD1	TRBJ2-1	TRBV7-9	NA	CASSLGTGRYNEQFF	TGTGCCAGCAGCTTAGGGACAGGGAGATACAATGAGCAGTTCTTC
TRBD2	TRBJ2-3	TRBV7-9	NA	CASSSGLAGEGTDTQYF	TGTGCCAGCAGCTCAGGACTAGCGGGAGAGGGCACAGATACGCAGTATTTT
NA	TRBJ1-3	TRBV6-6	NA	CASSYQSNSGGTIYF	TGTGCCAGCAGTTACCAGTCGAACTCCGGAGGCACCATATATTTT
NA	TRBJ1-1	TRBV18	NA	CASSSGITEAFF	TGTGCCAGCTCATCCGGGATCACTGAAGCTTTCTTT
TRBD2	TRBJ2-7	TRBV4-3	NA	CASSPLAGEGYEQYF	TGCGCCAGCAGCCCCTTAGCGGGAGAAGGGTACGAGCAGTACTTC
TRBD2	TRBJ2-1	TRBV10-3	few	CAINGLAGSYNEQFF	TGTGCCATCAACGGACTAGCGGGCTCCTACAATGAGCAGTTCTTC
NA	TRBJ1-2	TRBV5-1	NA	CASHNSNYGYTF	TGCGCCAGCCATAACAGTAACTATGGCTACACCTTC
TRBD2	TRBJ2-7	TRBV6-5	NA	CASSYGGLASEQYF	TGTGCCAGCAGTTACGGAGGACTAGCATCCGAGCAGTACTTC
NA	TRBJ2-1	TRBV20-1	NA	CSATDNEQFF	TGCAGTGCAACAGATAATGAGCAGTTCTTC
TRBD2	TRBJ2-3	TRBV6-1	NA	CASSALRLGAGGYTDTQYF	TGTGCCAGCAGTGCCCTGCGGTTGGGGGCGGGAGGGTACACAGATACGCAGTATTTT
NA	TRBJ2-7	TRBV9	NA	CASSVDRDASYEQYF	TGTGCCAGCAGCGTAGACAGGGATGCGTCCTACGAGCAGTACTTC
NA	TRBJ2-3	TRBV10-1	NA	CASSESRLADTQYF	TGCGCCAGCAGTGAGTCCCGACTAGCAGATACGCAGTATTTT
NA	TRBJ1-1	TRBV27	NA	CASSSVGGNTEAFF	TGTGCCAGCAGTTCAGTGGGGGGGAACACTGAAGCTTTCTTT
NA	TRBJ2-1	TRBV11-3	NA	CASSLGSSTRQFF	TGTGCCAGCAGCTTAGGCTCTAGCACCCGGCAGTTCTTC
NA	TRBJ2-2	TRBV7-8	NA	CASSLGSGSGELFF	TGTGCCAGCAGCCTCGGGTCCGGGAGCGGGGAGCTGTTTTTT
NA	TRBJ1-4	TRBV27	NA	CASKVGATEKLFF	TGTGCCAGCAAGGTGGGCGCAACTGAAAAACTGTTTTTT
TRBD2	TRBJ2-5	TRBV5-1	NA	CASSLRLAGDETQYF	TGCGCCAGCAGCTTGCGACTAGCGGGAGATGAGACCCAGTACTTC
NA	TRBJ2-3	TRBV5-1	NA	CASSLGQQVPDTQYF	TGCGCCAGCAGCTTGGGTCAACAGGTCCCAGATACGCAGTATTTT
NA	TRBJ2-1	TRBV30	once	CAWSVVLAANEQFF	TGTGCCTGGAGTGTAGTCCTAGCCGCCAATGAGCAGTTCTTC
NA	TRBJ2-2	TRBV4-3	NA	CASSQEFFSVNTGELFF	TGCGCCAGCAGCCAAGAGTTTTTTTCCGTTAACACCGGGGAGCTGTTTTTT
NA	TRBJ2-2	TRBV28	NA	CASSTGSITGELFF	TGTGCCAGCAGCACGGGGAGTATCACCGGGGAGCTGTTTTTT
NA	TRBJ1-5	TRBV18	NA	CASSPRGSWGNQPQHF	TGTGCCAGCTCACCAAGGGGGTCATGGGGCAATCAGCCCCAGCATTTT
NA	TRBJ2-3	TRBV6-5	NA	CASSWRSTDTQYF	TGTGCCAGCAGTTGGCGGAGCACAGATACGCAGTATTTT
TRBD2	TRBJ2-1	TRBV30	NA	CAWSVPSGGGEFF	TGTGCCTGGAGTGTACCTAGCGGGGGAGGTGAGTTCTTC
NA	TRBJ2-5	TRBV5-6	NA	CASSLPAIRREETQYF	TGTGCCAGCAGCTTGCCCGCCATCAGGCGGGAAGAGACCCAGTACTTC
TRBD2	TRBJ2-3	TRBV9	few	CASSVLAGGLDTQYF	TGTGCCAGCAGCGTCCTAGCGGGAGGTCTAGATACGCAGTATTTT
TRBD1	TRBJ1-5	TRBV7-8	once	CASSFFRGQGHQPQHF	TGTGCCAGCAGCTTCTTTCGGGGACAGGGCCATCAGCCCCAGCATTTT
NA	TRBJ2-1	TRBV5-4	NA	CAAMHSGSSYNEQFF	TGTGCCGCTATGCACAGCGGCTCTTCCTACAATGAGCAGTTCTTC
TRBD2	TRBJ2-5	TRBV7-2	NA	CASSRTSGRTQYF	TGTGCCAGCAGCAGGACTAGCGGGAGGACCCAGTACTTC
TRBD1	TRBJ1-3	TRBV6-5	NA	CASSRQGNRNTIYF	TGTGCCAGTTCTCGACAGGGGAACAGAAACACCATATATTTT
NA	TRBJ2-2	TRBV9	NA	CASSVEWERNGELFF	TGTGCCAGCAGCGTAGAGTGGGAGAGGAACGGGGAGCTGTTTTTT
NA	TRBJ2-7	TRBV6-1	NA	CASSFTGIEQYF	TGTGCCAGCAGTTTCACAGGGATCGAGCAGTACTTC
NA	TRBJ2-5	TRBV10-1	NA	CASSEGPGIQETQYF	TGCGCCAGCAGTGAGGGGCCCGGGATCCAAGAGACCCAGTACTTC
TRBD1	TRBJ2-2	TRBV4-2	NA	CASSQGQGDTGELFF	TGTGCCAGCAGCCAAGGACAGGGGGACACCGGGGAGCTGTTTTTT
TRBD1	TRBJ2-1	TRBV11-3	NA	CASSLGTGIYNEQFF	TGTGCCAGCAGCTTGGGGACAGGGATCTACAATGAGCAGTTCTTC
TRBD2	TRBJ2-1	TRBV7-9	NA	CASSGGLAGVGGEQFF	TGTGCCAGCAGCGGGGGACTAGCGGGTGTCGGTGGTGAGCAGTTCTTC
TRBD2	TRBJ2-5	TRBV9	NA	CASSVVLTRLAGGPAETQYF	TGTGCCAGCAGCGTAGTGCTTACTAGGCTAGCGGGAGGGCCGGCAGAGACCCAGTACTTC
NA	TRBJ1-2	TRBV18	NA	CASSPPYTANNYGYTF	TGTGCCAGCTCACCACCGTATACAGCAAATAACTATGGCTACACCTTC
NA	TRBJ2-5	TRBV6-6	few	CASSYFGSTETQYF	TGTGCCAGCAGTTACTTTGGGAGCACAGAGACCCAGTACTTC
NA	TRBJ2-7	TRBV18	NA	CASSPDGGFYEQYF	TGTGCCAGCTCACCAGATGGGGGGTTTTACGAGCAGTACTTC
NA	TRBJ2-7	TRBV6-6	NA	CASSYYEGAYEQYF	TGTGCCAGCAGTTACTATGAGGGGGCCTACGAGCAGTACTTC
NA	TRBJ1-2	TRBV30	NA	CAWMTAGSDGYTF	TGTGCCTGGATGACAGCGGGGTCGGATGGCTACACCTTC